This record covers a single TCR beta chain. The CDR3 extends over 13 amino acids. CDR1 is GTSNPN and CDR2 is SVGIG in the germline V gene (reference sequence). The V and J ends lost 6 bases and 0 bases respectively, with 9 bases between them. This sample was included in a study of T cell changes during pregnancy in multiple sclerosis. The protocol was immunoSEQ multiplex PCR, while the TCRdb copy is restricted to in-frame clones and leaves out a portion. The data show approximately 40,000 clones, with about 92% seen just once and around 8.3% held by the top ten. This TCR came from a female donor with multiple sclerosis, enrolled in a pregnancy study. This chain uses TRBV30 with TRBJ2-1, with no clear D. The source material was CD8+ T cells from peripheral blood mononuclear cells, sampled in the third trimester of pregnancy. Written as DNA, the CDR3 is TGTGCCTGTCCAAATAGCTCCTACAATGAGCAGTTCTTC. Amino acids: CACPNSSYNEQFF.